This T cell receptor beta chain was sequenced in a study of blood T cell repertoires in COVID-19. The V and J ends lost 4 bases and 0 bases, in that order; junction bases with no gene match: 6. Germline lookup yields CDR1 SGHTS and CDR2 YDEGEE. The length of the CDR3 is 15 residues. TCRdb's table, derived via immunoSEQ multiplex PCR, lists solely in-frame clones and lacks some. The table records 390,000 or so clones, around nine tenths of them present only once. This rearrangement joins TRBV5-8 to TRBJ1-1; TRBD1 matches at 7 bases. Source material: PBMCs or T cells enriched from blood (not recorded which). This sequence originates from a woman between 50 and 59 years old who had recovered from COVID-19. The CDR3 sequence is CASSTGTVMNTEAFF. Written as DNA, the CDR3 is TGTGCCAGCAGCACCGGGACAGTTATGAACACTGAAGCTTTCTTT.